Shown below are 27 T cell receptor beta chains from a single sample sequenced in a study of blood T cell repertoires in COVID-19. Some clones are missing from TCRdb's copy, which holds only in-frame ones; the method was immunoSEQ multiplex PCR. Of roughly 150,000 clones in the sample, about 89% were seen once. The sequencing sample was made of peripheral blood. These receptors were taken from a man older than 75 with acute or convalescent COVID-19.

In this sample, this clone is medium-sized. The chain carries TRBV10-2 and TRBJ2-3; no clear D. Per germline, CDR1 WSHSY and CDR2 SAAADI. The CDR3 sequence is 15 residues long. Deletions cut 0 bases from V and 1 base from J, with 8 bases between. This CDR3 is CASSESPVGTDTQYF. The CDR3 region has the DNA TGCGCCAGCAGTGAGTCCCCCGTTGGCACAGATACGCAGTATTTT.

This chain links TRBV27 with TRBJ2-1, with 12 bases aligning to TRBD2. V lost 2 bases, J lost 7 bases, and 9 bases stayed unmatched. Germline-derived CDR1 and CDR2 are MNHEY and SMNVEV (reference sequence). This CDR3 has 17 amino acids. CDR3 sequence reads: CASSLRLAGVARNEQFF. CDR3 nucleotides: TGTGCCAGCAGTTTAAGACTAGCGGGAGTAGCACGGAATGAGCAGTTCTTC.

The genes are TRBV27 and TRBJ2-3, with 13 positions matching TRBD2. The length of the CDR3 is 20 residues. Germline assignment: CDR1 MNHEY and CDR2 SMNVEV (reference sequence). The V gene end was trimmed by 6 bases and the J gene end by 0 bases; junction bases not matched to a gene: 15. The CDR3 here is CASRIKATSGRYSSTDTQYF. The CDR3 DNA reads TGTGCCAGCAGGATAAAAGCGACTAGCGGGAGGTACTCTAGCACAGATACGCAGTATTTT.

V and J are TRBV23-1 and TRBJ2-5; TRBD2 agrees at 9 bases. TRBV23-1 counts as an open reading frame of uncertain function. V was pared by 0 bases and J by 6 bases, with 8 bases of the junction left unmatched. This CDR3 has 16 residues. The DNA for the CDR3 is TGCGCCAGCAGTCAATCGAGTAGCGGGAGTAAGAAGACCCAGTACTTC. Residues: CASSQSSSGSKKTQYF.

About this clone itself: Additional DNA sequences in this sample encode the identical CDR3. The chain employs TRBV3-1 (or the pseudogene TRBV3-2) and TRBJ1-2, with D perhaps TRBD1 (5 bases). The CDR3 totals 13 residues. V lost 1 base to trimming and J lost 4 bases, with 7 bases between them. Germline CDR1 and CDR2: LGHDT and YNNKEL (reference sequence). CDR3 DNA sequence: TGTGCCAGCAGCCAAGGGGGGGGCTATGGCTACACCTTC. Protein sequence: CASSQGGGYGYTF.

J is TRBJ1-1 and V is TRBV13, with D possibly being TRBD1 (6 bases). CDR3 length equals 14 residues. V lost 5 bases to trimming and J lost 5 bases, with 15 bases between them. Germline V gene sequence: CDR1 PRHDT, CDR2 FYEKMQ (reference sequence). CDR3 loop: CASSLRGGRTEAFF. DNA of the CDR3: TGTGCCAGCAGCCTGAGGGGGGGTAGGACTGAAGCTTTCTTT.

This clone was seen only once. This chain uses TRBV2 with TRBJ2-7; 10 bases are a match to TRBD2. The CDR3 has 17 amino acids. Germline V gene sequence: CDR1 SNHLY, CDR2 FYNNEI. J was trimmed by 2 bases and V by 7 bases; bases with no gene match: 14. CDR3 protein: CASTRFSGGTPPYEQYF. Written as DNA, the CDR3 is TGTGCCAGCACCCGATTTAGCGGGGGGACTCCCCCCTACGAGCAGTACTTC. The variable domain in full, completed from reference TRBV2 and TRBJ2-7, reads EPEVTQTPSHQVTQMGQEVILRCVPISNHLYFYWYRQILGQKVEFLVSFYNNEISEKSEIFDDQFSVERPDGSNFTLKIRSTKLEDSAMYFCASTRFSGGTPPYEQYFGPGTRLTVT.

The rearrangement uses TRBV5-1 and TRBJ1-5; D might be TRBD1 (5 bases). The ends were cut back, 0 bases at V and 0 bases at J, with 7 bases in the middle. Germline V lookup: CDR1 SGHRS, CDR2 YFSETQ. This CDR3 spans 15 amino acids. Here the CDR3 reads CASSLVGDSNQPQHF. CDR3 bases: TGCGCCAGCAGCTTGGTAGGGGATAGCAATCAGCCCCAGCATTTT. The whole variable domain, filled in from reference TRBV5-1 and TRBJ1-5, reads KAGVTQTPRYLIKTRGQQVTLSCSPISGHRSVSWYQQTPGQGLQFLFEYFSETQRNKGNFPGRFSGRQFSNSRSEMNVSTLELGDSALYLCASSLVGDSNQPQHFGDGTRLSIL.

V usage is TRBV19 and J usage is TRBJ1-1; 9 nucleotides match TRBD1. The CDR3 totals 16 residues. V dropped 3 bases and J dropped 1; count of bases not matched to a gene: 6. In germline, CDR1 is LNHDA, CDR2 SQIVND (reference sequence). The CDR3 here is CASSIEQGARNTEAFF. CDR3 in DNA: TGTGCCAGTAGTATCGAACAGGGGGCCAGGAACACTGAAGCTTTCTTT.

The V gene is TRBV28, the J gene TRBJ2-7; D is unresolved. In germline, CDR1 is MDHEN, CDR2 SYDVKM. V lost 2 bases, J lost 2 bases, and 4 bases lay in between. CDR3 length equals 12 residues. Written as DNA, the CDR3 is TGTGCCAGCAGTTTACGTACCTACGAGCAGTACTTC. It codes for CASSLRTYEQYF. Using reference TRBV28 and TRBJ2-7 for the parts outside the CDR3, the full variable domain is DVKVTQSSRYLVKRTGEKVFLECVQDMDHENMFWYRQDPGLGLRLIYFSYDVKMKEKGDIPEGYSVSREKKERFSLILESASTNQTSMYLCASSLRTYEQYFGPGTRLTVT.

The chain carries TRBV27 and TRBJ1-2, with TRBD1 matching over 10 bases. V was pared by 0 bases and J by 2 bases, with 0 bases of the junction left unmatched. CDR1 is MNHEY and CDR2 is SMNVEV in the germline V gene (reference sequence). This CDR3 has 15 residues. The DNA of the CDR3 is TGTGCCAGCAGTTTATCGACAGGGGGCAACTATGGCTACACCTTC. Translating it yields CASSLSTGGNYGYTF.

The rearrangement joins TRBV10-3 to TRBJ2-3, with D perhaps TRBD2 (7 bases). The CDR3 totals 14 residues. V dropped 10 bases and J dropped 1 base, with 15 bases sitting between them. Germline V gene sequence: CDR1 ENHRY, CDR2 SYGVKD. CDR3 coding DNA: TGTGCCACGTTACAGGGACTACGCACAGATACGCAGTATTTT. Its protein product is CATLQGLRTDTQYF.

The chain couples TRBV2 to TRBJ1-2; 10 nucleotides match TRBD1. CDR3 size: 14 residues. The germline V gene encodes CDR1 SNHLY and CDR2 FYNNEI. V gave up 8 bases and J gave up 6 bases; unmatched junction bases: 9. The CDR3 is CASANPGQGNGYTF. The CDR3, as DNA: TGTGCCAGCGCTAATCCGGGACAGGGGAATGGCTACACCTTC.

J is TRBJ2-5 and V is TRBV11-2, with no clear D. V was cut by 3 bases and J by 3 bases, with 11 bases left in between. The CDR3 sequence is 14 residues long. Per germline, CDR1 SGHAT and CDR2 FQNNGV. DNA for the CDR3: TGTGCCAGCAGCTTGCGCACAGAGAAAGAGACCCAGTACTTC. This codes for CASSLRTEKETQYF.

The V gene is TRBV11-1, the J gene TRBJ1-2, with 10 bases that match TRBD1. The V gene end was trimmed by 4 bases and the J gene end by 7 bases; junction bases not matched to a gene: 3. CDR1 and CDR2 (germline): SGHAT, FQDESV (reference sequence). The CDR3 extends over 13 amino acids. CDR3 bases: TGTGCCAGCAGCTCCGGGACAGGGGTTGGCTACACCTTC. Amino acids: CASSSGTGVGYTF. Full variable domain (remainder filled in from reference TRBV11-1 and TRBJ1-2): EAEVAQSPRYKITEKSQAVAFWCDPISGHATLYWYRQILGQGPELLVQFQDESVVDDSQLPKDRFSAERLKGVDSTLKIQPAELGDSAMYLCASSSGTGVGYTFGSGTRLTVV.

This clone is a singleton in its sample. The chain uses TRBV28 and TRBJ1-6; 9 nucleotides align to TRBD1. Germline trimming cut 4 bases from V and 8 bases from J; bases unmatched to any gene: 3. CDR1 is MDHEN, CDR2 SYDVKM, per germline. The CDR3 is 14 residues long. The CDR3 DNA reads TGTGCCAGCAGTTCCGGGACAGGGTATTCACCCCTCCACTTT. Amino acid sequence: CASSSGTGYSPLHF.

The chain links TRBV6-1 to TRBJ2-7; the D is unclear. V lost 3 bases, J lost 2 bases, and 8 bases lay in between. This CDR3 comprises 13 residues. The V gene's germline CDR1 is MNHNS and CDR2 SASEGT. CDR3 protein: CASSESGPYEQYF. CDR3 nucleotides: TGTGCCAGCAGTGAGTCTGGGCCCTACGAGCAGTACTTC.

The chain couples TRBV5-4 to TRBJ2-1, with 7 bases matching TRBD2. This CDR3 is 15 amino acids long. Germline values: CDR1 SGHNT, CDR2 YYREEE (reference sequence). The V segment lost 4 bases and the J segment 0 bases; nucleotides outside the gene matches: 4. The DNA of the CDR3 is TGTGCCAGCAGCCTGACGGGGGGCTCCTACAATGAGCAGTTCTTC. As protein: CASSLTGGSYNEQFF.

V usage is TRBV19 and J usage is TRBJ1-2; 12 bases map to TRBD1. The V gene's germline CDR1 is LNHDA and CDR2 SQIVND (reference sequence). Unmatched junction bases numbered 14, after V lost 5 bases and J lost 7 bases. The CDR3 is made up of 17 amino acids. CDR3 in amino acids: CASSASPYGTGGFGYTF. The CDR3 DNA reads as TGTGCCAGTAGTGCTTCTCCTTATGGGACAGGGGGCTTTGGCTACACCTTC.

V is TRBV5-5 and J is TRBJ1-5, with D possibly matching TRBD1 (6 bases). The V and J ends lost 4 bases and 1 base respectively, with 21 bases between them. The CDR3 is 18 residues long. Germline V gene sequence: CDR1 SGHKS, CDR2 YYEKEE (reference sequence). CDR3 region: CASSPHPSNDRSNQPQHF. In nucleotides, the CDR3 is TGTGCCAGCAGCCCCCACCCTTCTAATGACAGGAGCAATCAGCCCCAGCATTTT.

The gene calls are TRBV20-1 and TRBJ1-5; TRBD1 matches 11 bases. The CDR3 extends over 16 amino acids. V dropped 3 bases and J dropped 3; count of bases not matched to a gene: 7. Looked up from germline, CDR1 is DFQATT and CDR2 is SNEGSKA (reference sequence). This CDR3 reads CSASLRTGGANQPQHF. In DNA, the CDR3 is TGCAGTGCTAGTCTCCGGACAGGGGGCGCCAATCAGCCCCAGCATTTT.

V and J are TRBV29-1 and TRBJ2-3, with D possibly matching TRBD1 (5 bases). The germline gives CDR1 SQVTM, CDR2 ANQGSEA. V was shortened by 7 bases and J by 4 bases, with 12 bases between the two germline ends. The CDR3 is 12 residues long. The chain's CDR3 is CSAAGHSDTQYF. For the CDR3, the DNA is TGCAGCGCGGCTGGACACTCAGATACGCAGTATTTT.

This sequence joins TRBV25-1 and TRBJ2-2; 7 bases fit TRBD2. The CDR3 is 14 amino acids. CDR1 MGHDK and CDR2 SYGVNS come from the germline V gene. Unmatched junction bases numbered 6, after V lost 6 bases and J lost 5 bases. For the CDR3, the DNA is TGTGCCAGCAGCCGGGACTACAAGACCGGGGAGCTGTTTTTT. Protein product: CASSRDYKTGELFF.

This clone was detected a few times. This sequence joins TRBV3-1 (or the pseudogene TRBV3-2) and TRBJ2-7; the D gene is possibly TRBD1 (6 bases). V gave up 3 bases and J gave up 4 bases, with 16 bases separating them. This CDR3 is 15 amino acids long. The germline gives CDR1 LGHDT, CDR2 YNNKEL (reference sequence). DNA of the CDR3: TGTGCCAGCAGCCAGGGACCTCAGACAGGTTACGAGCAGTACTTC. Translated, it gives CASSQGPQTGYEQYF.

This chain connects TRBV29-1 to TRBJ2-1; 7 nucleotides align to TRBD2. In germline, CDR1 is SQVTM, CDR2 ANQGSEA. This CDR3 spans 14 amino acids. J gave up 3 bases and V 1 base, and 3 bases lay outside the gene matches. CDR3 sequence (DNA): TGCAGCGTTGAAGGCGGGGGAGGCTACAATGAGCAGTTCTTC. This gives the protein CSVEGGGGYNEQFF.

The chain has TRBV28 and TRBJ1-2; D is perhaps TRBD1 (5 bases). With 5 bases removed from V and 0 bases from J, the gap between germline ends came to 13 bases. The CDR3 length is 15 residues. Germline V gives CDR1 MDHEN, CDR2 SYDVKM. The CDR3 here is CASSLPSTANYGYTF. The CDR3 region has the DNA TGTGCCAGCAGTCTCCCTTCGACAGCTAACTATGGCTACACCTTC.

In the case of this clone: The identical CDR3 is also encoded by other nucleotide sequences in the sample. This chain joins TRBV7-2 and TRBJ2-1; D not certain. The CDR3 consists of 13 residues. V lost 2 bases and J 1 base, leaving 3 bases between the germline ends. Looked up from germline, CDR1 is SGHTA and CDR2 is FQGNSA. CDR3 sequence (DNA): TGTGCCAGCAGCTTATCTTCCTACAATGAGCAGTTCTTC. Protein: CASSLSSYNEQFF.